This TCR beta chain is from a study of CXCR3-negative and CXCR3-positive naive CD8 T cells. Regarding the study as a whole: Naive cells that were CXCR3-positive had more hydrophobic TRB CDR3s (compared with CXCR3-negative naive cells). The study found comparably high diversity in both naive subsets and much lower diversity in memory CD8+ cells.

In the case of this clonotype: As yet, its antigen is unknown.

Preparation of TRB cDNA libraries relied on 5' RACE carrying UMI labels. TCRdb re-called the 5' RACE reads, yielding one record per CDR3 amino acid sequence without DNA. The sample yields 50,000 to 75,000 distinct CDR3 sequences, of which the top ten take up 0.42%. This CDR3 is built from 16 residues. Germline V gene data show CDR1 as MGHRA and CDR2 as YSYEKL. The sequenced material came from naive CXCR3- CD8+ T cells from blood. As for subset: CD45RO-CCR7+CD27+CD95- naive CD8+ T cells lacking CXCR3 (TNR3-). The rearrangement uses TRBV4-1 and TRBJ1-2. This clonotype was obtained from a human donor in good health. Some clones in this sample may be carry-over from other donors' samples. CDR3 sequence reads: CASSQATPELVYGYTF.